This entry concerns a single TCR beta chain. In the study's own analysis: Amplification of reference gene primers was used by the study to estimate nucleated cell counts. Method: immunoSEQ multiplex PCR; TCRdb's copy keeps in-frame clones and lacks some. V, J and clone size derive from that table, while D and trimming were established from the DNA sequence. The table records around 250,000 clones, nearly 90% of them present only once. The data derive from a study of blood T cell repertoires in COVID-19. Material: peripheral blood. The receptor was derived from a woman in her sixties or seventies with COVID-19, enrolled during active disease.

The CDR3 DNA sequence: TGTGCCAGCAGCCCGACAGTTAATAGCAATCAGCCCCAGCATTTT. Encoded protein: CASSPTVNSNQPQHF. The chain carries TRBV5-5 and TRBJ1-5; D is perhaps TRBD1 (5 bases). Germline lookup yields CDR1 SGHKS and CDR2 YYEKEE (reference sequence). Trimming cost V 4 bases and J 0 bases, with 11 bases left between them. The CDR3 has 15 residues.